Below are 25 T cell receptor beta chains sequenced from a single sample in a study of T-cell reconstitution after alpha-beta-depleted transplantation in children. For TCRbeta, the library was prepared with unique molecular identifiers. Via MiXCR, TCRdb re-called the PCR reads, giving one row per CDR3 protein. The sample lists fewer than 550,000 distinct CDR3 sequences, more than 9.5% occurring once. This specimen consisted of PBMCs, mostly from graft donor cells, obtained 180 days after TCRalphabeta/CD19-depleted stem cell transplant. The receptors were gathered from a female patient between 2 and 15 years old who had a stem cell transplant for aplastic anemia, so the T cells may come from the graft donor.

This chain links TRBV30 with TRBJ2-5; 8 nucleotides line up with TRBD1. Germline V gives CDR1 GTSNPN, CDR2 SVGIG (reference sequence). The CDR3 covers 15 residues. After removal of 4 bases from V and 0 bases from J, the junction contained 7 bases not matched to a gene. Written as DNA, the CDR3 is TGTGCCTGGATCCCGGGACAGGCGAACCAAGAGACCCAGTACTTC. The encoded protein is CAWIPGQANQETQYF.

This clonotype came up many times. The chain couples TRBV12-3 or TRBV12-4 to TRBJ2-6; D remains ambiguous. V was trimmed by 6 bases and J by 1 base, leaving 4 bases between them. The CDR3 is 13 amino acids. CDR3 sequence: CASSESGANVLTF. The CDR3, as DNA: TGTGCCAGCAGCGAATCTGGGGCCAACGTCCTGACTTTC.

This clonotype was picked up a small number of times. DNA for the CDR3: TGTGCCAGCAGCCCGCAACTAGCGGGGAAAACGTACGAGCAGTACGTC. Amino acids: CASSPQLAGKTYEQYV. The chain is built from TRBV7-8 and TRBJ2-7; TRBD2 matches at 10 bases. This CDR3 region has 16 residues. Germline CDR1 and CDR2: SGHVS and FQNEAQ. Trimming removed 5 bases from V and 4 bases from J; junction bases left unmatched: 11.

This clonotype turned up a few times. The V call is TRBV5-1, the J call TRBJ2-7; TRBD1 matches at 10 bases. Germline V gene lookup returns CDR1 SGHRS and CDR2 YFSETQ. V was clipped by 5 bases and J by 6 bases; unmatched bases: 11. This CDR3 spans 15 amino acids. Written as DNA, the CDR3 is TGCGCCAGCAGTCCCGGGACAGGGGCCGTTGGCGAGCAGTACGTC. Translation: CASSPGTGAVGEQYV.

V is TRBV13 and J is TRBJ1-2; possibly TRBD1 for D (5 bases). The CDR3 length is 13 residues. V lost 4 bases and J 7 bases, leaving 13 bases between the germline ends. Germline CDR1 reads PRHDT; CDR2 reads FYEKMQ (reference sequence). This CDR3 is CASSSQGRAGYTF. The DNA for the CDR3 is TGTGCCAGCAGCTCTCAGGGAAGGGCTGGCTACACCTTC.

This clonotype came up a few times. The chain joins TRBV6-1 to TRBJ2-1; 9 bases match TRBD2. This CDR3 is built from 15 residues. V dropped 5 bases and J dropped 8; count of bases not matched to a gene: 10. CDR1 and CDR2 (germline): MNHNS, SASEGT. The CDR3, as DNA: TGTGCCAGCAGTCGTTTTAGCGGGAGTGAGGATGAGCAGTTCTTC. Translation gives CASSRFSGSEDEQFF.

This clonotype has just a few counts. The CDR3 spells CASSSGDTGELFF. CDR3 in DNA: TGTGCCAGCAGTTCAGGGGACACCGGGGAGCTGTTTTTT. The chain carries TRBV28 and TRBJ2-2, with D possibly matching TRBD1 (6 bases). The ends were cut back, 4 bases at V and 3 bases at J, with 6 bases in the middle. Germline loops: CDR1 MDHEN, CDR2 SYDVKM. The CDR3 consists of 13 residues.

The gene calls are TRBV6-5 and TRBJ2-7, with a possible D match to TRBD1 (5 bases). CDR1 MNHEY and CDR2 SVGAGI come from the germline V gene. This CDR3 region has 16 residues. V lost 5 bases, J lost 1 base, and 18 bases lay in between. In DNA form, the CDR3 reads TGTGCCAGCAGTACCCGACCGACAGATACTTCCTACGAGCAGTACTTC. Amino acid sequence: CASSTRPTDTSYEQYF.

The J gene is TRBJ2-7, the V gene TRBV15; D could derive from TRBD1 or TRBD2 (5 bases each). With 4 bases removed from V and 2 bases from J, the gap between germline ends came to 12 bases. CDR3 length equals 14 residues. CDR1 is LNHNV, CDR2 YYDKDF, per germline (reference sequence). The CDR3 sequence: CATSTLRGPYEQYF. Written as DNA, the CDR3 is TGTGCCACCAGCACCCTTCGGGGACCCTACGAGCAGTACTTC.

This clonotype appeared a few times. CDR3 in DNA: TGCAGTGCTAGAGTCCAGACAGGACCAGGCTACACCTTC. Its protein product is CSARVQTGPGYTF. The chain joins TRBV20-1 to TRBJ1-2, with a possible D match to TRBD1 (6 bases). This CDR3 spans 13 amino acids. CDR1 DFQATT and CDR2 SNEGSKA come from the germline V gene (reference sequence). With 1 base removed from V and 8 bases from J, the gap between germline ends came to 14 bases.

This clonotype was counted a few times. The chain carries TRBV18 and TRBJ2-7, with D tentatively TRBD2 (6 bases). Germline CDR1 reads KGHSH; CDR2 reads LQKENI. This CDR3 is 14 amino acids long. Trimming took 4 bases from V and 3 from J, leaving 13 bases between them. CDR3 sequence: CASSLGGDGYEQYV. CDR3 DNA: TGTGCCAGCTCACTCGGAGGGGACGGCTACGAGCAGTACGTC.

The chain uses TRBV19 and TRBJ2-1; TRBD2 aligns across 14 bases. Germline-derived CDR1 and CDR2 are LNHDA and SQIVND (reference sequence). The CDR3 totals 16 residues. With 7 bases clipped from V and 8 bases from J, the junction kept 10 bases outside the gene matches. CDR3 protein: CASNQPGLAGVDEQFF. DNA of the CDR3: TGTGCCAGTAACCAACCGGGACTAGCGGGAGTCGATGAGCAGTTCTTC.

This chain links TRBV7-9 with TRBJ1-5; 10 nucleotides agree with TRBD1. The germline V gene encodes CDR1 SEHNR and CDR2 FQNEAQ (reference sequence). The ends lost 5 bases at V and 2 bases at J; junction bases unmatched: 9. The CDR3 runs to 17 residues. CDR3 region: CASSTDRGYDRNQPQHF. In DNA, the CDR3 is TGTGCCAGCAGCACGGACAGGGGGTATGACCGCAATCAGCCCCAGCATTTT.

This clonotype has ten or more counts. The chain recombines TRBV3-1 with TRBJ2-5; D ambiguous. Germline V gene lookup returns CDR1 LGHDT and CDR2 YNNKEL (reference sequence). Between the trimmed V and J ends, which lost 4 bases and 3 bases, there was a span of 9 bases. There are 13 residues in the CDR3. The CDR3 bases are TGTGCCAGCAGCCGCCTCGCGGAAGAGACCCAGTACTTC. It translates to CASSRLAEETQYF.

This chain joins TRBV7-9 and TRBJ1-1; D gene unclear. Trimming shortened V by 2 bases and J by 2 bases, and 9 bases separated the two germline ends. The CDR3 sequence is 14 residues long. Germline V lookup: CDR1 SEHNR, CDR2 FQNEAQ (reference sequence). The CDR3 sequence: CASSLKKTNTEAFF. The CDR3 DNA follows: TGTGCCAGCAGCTTAAAAAAGACCAACACTGAAGCTTTCTTT.

Concerning this clonotype: A much more abundant neighbour one base away suggests this may be a read error. The gene calls are TRBV6-2 or TRBV6-3 and TRBJ1-1; tentative D call: TRBD1 (5 bases). The CDR3 has 13 amino acids. V dropped 6 bases and J dropped 1 base, with 9 bases sitting between them. Germline assignment: CDR1 MNHEY and CDR2 SVGEGT. CDR3: CASSHRRNTEAFF. As DNA, the CDR3 is TGTGCCAGCAGCCACAGGAGGAACACTGAAGCTTTCTTT.

A few counts support this clonotype. The chain is built from TRBV11-2 and TRBJ2-3; D is possibly TRBD2 (6 bases). V lost 1 base to trimming and J lost 2 bases, with 10 bases between them. CDR1 is SGHAT and CDR2 is FQNNGV in the germline V gene. This CDR3 is built from 15 residues. The CDR3 nucleotides read TGTGCCAGCAGCTTAGTTACGGGAGCCACAGATACGCAGTATTTT. This sequence encodes CASSLVTGATDTQYF.

V is TRBV20-1 and J is TRBJ1-2; 9 nucleotides line up with TRBD1. Trimming cost V 3 bases and J 6 bases; bases outside gene matches: 11. The CDR3 totals 15 residues. The V gene's germline CDR1 is DFQATT and CDR2 SNEGSKA (reference sequence). CDR3 coding DNA: TGCAGTGCTAGTTTAAAAGGGACAGGGAGTAATGGCTACACCTTC. Amino acids: CSASLKGTGSNGYTF.

In its sample, this clonotype was seen a few times. The chain combines TRBV12-3 or TRBV12-4 with TRBJ2-4, with 8 bases fitting TRBD2. With V trimmed by 2 bases and J by 9 bases, 0 bases remained unmatched. CDR3 length: 12 residues. The CDR3 DNA sequence: TGTGCCAGCAGTTTACGGGGGGGCATTCAGTACTTC. Its translation: CASSLRGGIQYF.

This clonotype was recorded a few times. V and J are TRBV7-9 and TRBJ2-2; TRBD2 agrees at 7 bases. Losses at the gene ends were 5 bases for V and 2 bases for J; bases not matched to a gene: 11. The CDR3 contains 17 residues. CDR1 and CDR2 (germline): SEHNR, FQNEAQ (reference sequence). CDR3 nucleotide sequence: TGTGCCAGCAGCCCCTTTGAAGCGGGACCCAACACCGGGGAGCTGTTTTTT. Translated, it gives CASSPFEAGPNTGELFF.

Here the CDR3 DNA reads TGTGCCACCAGTACGGACACCAACTCCTACGAGCAGTACTTC. As protein: CATSTDTNSYEQYF. The chain employs TRBV24-1 and TRBJ2-7; weak D call: TRBD1 (5 bases). The CDR3 sequence is 14 residues long. Germline-derived CDR1 and CDR2 are KGHDR and SFDVKD. V was trimmed by 6 bases and J by 0 bases, leaving 11 bases between them.

This clonotype was counted a few times. The chain combines TRBV7-9 with TRBJ2-3; no clear D gene. This CDR3 has 17 residues. Trimming took 7 bases from V and 0 from J, leaving 20 bases between them. Germline V gene data show CDR1 as SEHNR and CDR2 as FQNEAQ (reference sequence). The CDR3 DNA is TGTGCCAGCACCTTGAAGTGGACGGCGACTAGCACAGATACGCAGTATTTT. Translation: CASTLKWTATSTDTQYF.

The CDR3 nucleotides read TGTGCCAGCAGCTTCCACCCGGCTACTGAAGCTTTCTTT. Translating gives CASSFHPATEAFF. The chain couples TRBV7-9 to TRBJ1-1; D not resolved. V was trimmed by 3 bases and J by 5 bases, leaving 10 bases between them. The germline V gene encodes CDR1 SEHNR and CDR2 FQNEAQ (reference sequence). CDR3 length equals 13 residues.

This clonotype has just a few counts. The gene calls are TRBV29-1 and TRBJ2-7; 12 positions match TRBD1. Germline V gene sequence: CDR1 SQVTM, CDR2 ANQGSEA. The V gene end was trimmed by 3 bases and the J gene end by 5 bases; junction bases not matched to a gene: 5. This CDR3 region has 14 residues. For the CDR3, the DNA is TGCAGCGTTGAGAGCCGGGACAGGGGGCACGAGCAGTACTTC. This translates into CSVESRDRGHEQYF.

The V call is TRBV5-6, the J call TRBJ1-6; 8 bases are shared with TRBD1. The CDR3 loop spans 16 amino acids. CDR1 is SGHDT and CDR2 is YYEEEE in the germline V gene. Trimming took 9 bases from V and 7 from J; bases not matched to a gene: 15. The CDR3 region has the DNA TGTGCCATGGGCCCCCCCCAGGGGGCAAGGAATTCACCCCTCCACTTT. It codes for CAMGPPQGARNSPLHF. The complete variable domain, with remaining parts taken from reference TRBV5-6 and TRBJ1-6, reads DAGVTQSPTHLIKTRGQQVTLRCSPKSGHDTVSWYQQALGQGPQFIFQYYEEEERQRGNFPDRFSGHQFPNYSSELNVNALLLGDSALYLCAMGPPQGARNSPLHFGNGTRLTVT.